A selection of T cell receptor beta chains follows, all from one sample in a study of blood T cell repertoires in COVID-19. The data were produced by immunoSEQ multiplex PCR, yet TCRdb's version contains in-frame clones alone and is incomplete. Of around 53,000 clones in the sample, 80% to 90% were seen once. The sequenced sample consisted of peripheral blood. Receptors were obtained from an older woman with COVID-19, enrolled during active disease. Both conserved end residues are part of each CDR3. The D gene is left open where the match is weak. Size tells how often a clone was seen (once, few, many) or the class of an expanded clone, and some rows leave it out.

clone size: once; V gene: TRBV2; J gene: TRBJ1-4; D gene: TRBD1; CDR3 DNA: TGTGCCAGCCGCTCCGGGACAGGGAATGAAAAACTGTTTTTT; CDR3 protein: CASRSGTGNEKLFF
clone size: .; V gene: TRBV6-5; J gene: TRBJ2-2; D gene: TRBD2; CDR3 DNA: TGTGCCAGCGGACTAGCGGGTGCGAACACCGGGGAGCTGTTTTTT; CDR3 protein: CASGLAGANTGELFF
clone size: .; V gene: TRBV11-2; J gene: TRBJ2-4; D gene: .; CDR3 DNA: TGTGCCAGCAGCTTAGATGCGCTGATAGCGGTACAAAACATTCAGTACTTC; CDR3 protein: CASSLDALIAVQNIQYF
clone size: .; V gene: TRBV24-1; J gene: TRBJ2-3; D gene: TRBD1; CDR3 DNA: TGTGCCACCAGTGATACGGACAGGGGGCGATATAGTGATACGCAGTATTTT; CDR3 protein: CATSDTDRGRYSDTQYF
clone size: .; V gene: TRBV7-9; J gene: TRBJ1-2; D gene: .; CDR3 DNA: TGTGCCAGCAGCCGAGGTGGGGGCGGAGTGCAATATGGCTACACCTTC; CDR3 protein: CASSRGGGGVQYGYTF
clone size: .; V gene: TRBV7-9; J gene: TRBJ1-6; D gene: .; CDR3 DNA: TGTGCCAGCAGCTTAGCCGTTAATTCACCCCTCCACTTT; CDR3 protein: CASSLAVNSPLHF
clone size: .; V gene: TRBV7-2; J gene: TRBJ1-5; D gene: TRBD1; CDR3 DNA: TGTGCCAGCAGCTTAGACAGGGGGTTGGAGCAGCCCCAGCATTTT; CDR3 protein: CASSLDRGLEQPQHF
clone size: .; V gene: TRBV10-3; J gene: TRBJ2-5; D gene: .; CDR3 DNA: TGTGCCATCAAATCGGACAGAAGTCAAGAGACCCAGTACTTC; CDR3 protein: CAIKSDRSQETQYF
clone size: .; V gene: TRBV2; J gene: TRBJ1-1; D gene: .; CDR3 DNA: TGTGCCAGCAGTGGACACGTAAACACTGAAGCTTTCTTT; CDR3 protein: CASSGHVNTEAFF
clone size: .; V gene: TRBV24-1; J gene: TRBJ2-1; D gene: TRBD2; CDR3 DNA: TGTGCCACCAGTGATCGGACTAGCGGGAGGATCTACAATGAGCAGTTCTTC; CDR3 protein: CATSDRTSGRIYNEQFF
clone size: few; V gene: TRBV18; J gene: TRBJ1-2; D gene: TRBD1; CDR3 DNA: TGTGCCAGCTCCCAAACAGGGGATGGTGGCTACACCTTC; CDR3 protein: CASSQTGDGGYTF
clone size: .; V gene: TRBV2; J gene: TRBJ1-6; D gene: .; CDR3 DNA: TGTGCCAGCAGTGAAGGCAGGCCCCGGGGTTCACCCCTCCACTTT; CDR3 protein: CASSEGRPRGSPLHF
clone size: .; V gene: TRBV6-6; J gene: TRBJ1-2; D gene: TRBD1; CDR3 DNA: TGTGCCAGCAGTTTCCTACAGGGGCACTATGGCTACACCTTC; CDR3 protein: CASSFLQGHYGYTF
clone size: .; V gene: TRBV19; J gene: TRBJ1-1; D gene: .; CDR3 DNA: TGTGCCAGTAGTATAGTGGGAGGAAACACTGAAGCTTTCTTT; CDR3 protein: CASSIVGGNTEAFF
clone size: .; V gene: TRBV5-1; J gene: TRBJ2-5; D gene: TRBD2; CDR3 DNA: TGCGCCAGCAGCTCCGGGACTACAGAGACCCAGTACTTC; CDR3 protein: CASSSGTTETQYF
clone size: .; V gene: TRBV11-2; J gene: TRBJ2-7; D gene: TRBD2; CDR3 DNA: TGTGCCAGCAGCTTAAGTCTAGCGGGAATCTACGAGCAGTACTTC; CDR3 protein: CASSLSLAGIYEQYF
clone size: .; V gene: TRBV13; J gene: TRBJ2-3; D gene: .; CDR3 DNA: TGTGCCAGCAGCCGCCTCAAAGCGGTTAGCACAGATACGCAGTATTTT; CDR3 protein: CASSRLKAVSTDTQYF
clone size: .; V gene: TRBV3-1/TRBV3-2; J gene: TRBJ2-1; D gene: TRBD2; CDR3 DNA: TGTGCCAGCAGCCAATCTTGGCAGGGGGGCGGTAAACTAGCGGGAGGGCCTAATGAGCAGTTCTTC; CDR3 protein: CASSQSWQGGGKLAGGPNEQFF
clone size: once; V gene: TRBV18; J gene: TRBJ2-2; D gene: TRBD2; CDR3 DNA: TGTGCCAGCTCACCCAGCGGGGCAGAAACCGGGGAGCTGTTTTTT; CDR3 protein: CASSPSGAETGELFF
clone size: .; V gene: TRBV6-2/TRBV6-3; J gene: TRBJ2-6; D gene: .; CDR3 DNA: TGTGCCAGCAGCGGACTGGTAGGGGCCAACGTCCTGACTTTC; CDR3 protein: CASSGLVGANVLTF
clone size: once; V gene: TRBV19; J gene: TRBJ1-2; D gene: TRBD1; CDR3 DNA: TGTGCCAGTAGTATAGCCCCAGGGGGCGTCTATGGCTACACCTTC; CDR3 protein: CASSIAPGGVYGYTF
clone size: .; V gene: TRBV3-1/TRBV3-2; J gene: TRBJ2-2; D gene: TRBD1; CDR3 DNA: TGTGCCAGCAGCCCCGGACAGGGGGACCACCGGGAGCTGTTTTTT; CDR3 protein: CASSPGQGDHRELFF
clone size: .; V gene: TRBV7-9; J gene: TRBJ1-1; D gene: .; CDR3 DNA: TGTGCCAGCAGCCCTGGACAGAGGACTGAAGCTTTCTTT; CDR3 protein: CASSPGQRTEAFF
clone size: .; V gene: TRBV19; J gene: TRBJ1-5; D gene: .; CDR3 DNA: TGTGCCAGTAGATTATATAGCAATCAGCCCCAGCATTTT; CDR3 protein: CASRLYSNQPQHF
clone size: .; V gene: TRBV6-5; J gene: TRBJ1-4; D gene: .; CDR3 DNA: TGTGCCAGCAGACAGGATAGGGGTTGGGTTGAAAAACTGTTTTTT; CDR3 protein: CASRQDRGWVEKLFF
clone size: .; V gene: TRBV7-8; J gene: TRBJ1-1; D gene: .; CDR3 DNA: TGTGCCAGCAGCCTCGTGCTGACTAGACTGAACACTGAAGCTTTCTTT; CDR3 protein: CASSLVLTRLNTEAFF
clone size: .; V gene: TRBV7-2; J gene: TRBJ2-1; D gene: TRBD2; CDR3 DNA: TGTGCCAGCAGCTTAGGACTAGCGGGAGGGGTTGAGCAGTTCTTC; CDR3 protein: CASSLGLAGGVEQFF
clone size: .; V gene: TRBV30; J gene: TRBJ1-1; D gene: .; CDR3 DNA: TGTGCCTGGAGTTTAGGGGGGAACACTGAAGCTTTCTTT; CDR3 protein: CAWSLGGNTEAFF
clone size: .; V gene: TRBV7-9; J gene: TRBJ1-1; D gene: .; CDR3 DNA: TGTGCCAGCAGCTTAGCGGGTTCCGGGGCTGAAGCTTTCTTT; CDR3 protein: CASSLAGSGAEAFF
clone size: .; V gene: TRBV29-1; J gene: TRBJ1-4; D gene: .; CDR3 DNA: TGCAGCGTTGAGTACGACAGGTTGCGGGAGGAAAAACTGTTTTTT; CDR3 protein: CSVEYDRLREEKLFF
clone size: .; V gene: TRBV18; J gene: TRBJ1-6; D gene: .; CDR3 DNA: TGTGCCAGCTCACCACTCGACAGAAATTCACCCCTCCACTTT; CDR3 protein: CASSPLDRNSPLHF
clone size: .; V gene: TRBV30; J gene: TRBJ2-1; D gene: TRBD1; CDR3 DNA: TGTGCCTGGCAACCGACAGGGATCGGATACAATGAGCAGTTCTTC; CDR3 protein: CAWQPTGIGYNEQFF
clone size: .; V gene: TRBV24-1; J gene: TRBJ2-3; D gene: .; CDR3 DNA: TGTGCCACCAGTGATCCCCTACAGAAAACTAGCACAGATACGCAGTATTTT; CDR3 protein: CATSDPLQKTSTDTQYF
clone size: .; V gene: TRBV10-3; J gene: TRBJ1-3; D gene: TRBD1; CDR3 DNA: TGTGCCATCAGTGAGCCCGGCAGGGGGCTTGGAAACACCATATATTTT; CDR3 protein: CAISEPGRGLGNTIYF
clone size: once; V gene: TRBV19; J gene: TRBJ1-3; D gene: .; CDR3 DNA: TGTGCCGGCGAGGGCTCTGGAAACACCATATATTTT; CDR3 protein: CAGEGSGNTIYF
clone size: .; V gene: TRBV7-9; J gene: TRBJ1-2; D gene: TRBD1; CDR3 DNA: TGTGCCAGCAGCTTAAAGGGGGCCAATGGCTACACCTTC; CDR3 protein: CASSLKGANGYTF
clone size: .; V gene: TRBV2; J gene: TRBJ1-1; D gene: .; CDR3 DNA: TGTGCCAGCAGTGAATTGGCAGGCCGGAACACTGAAGCTTTCTTT; CDR3 protein: CASSELAGRNTEAFF
clone size: few; V gene: TRBV29-1; J gene: TRBJ1-5; D gene: .; CDR3 DNA: TGCAGCGTTGATCAGGGGCCCAATCAGCCCCAGCATTTT; CDR3 protein: CSVDQGPNQPQHF
clone size: .; V gene: TRBV18; J gene: TRBJ2-2; D gene: TRBD2; CDR3 DNA: TGTGCCAGCTCTCCGGGACTAGCTGGCGGGGAGCTGTTTTTT; CDR3 protein: CASSPGLAGGELFF
clone size: once; V gene: TRBV15; J gene: TRBJ1-5; D gene: TRBD1; CDR3 DNA: TGTGCCACCAGCAGGGAGGGGGCTCAGCCCCAGCATTTT; CDR3 protein: CATSREGAQPQHF
clone size: .; V gene: TRBV2; J gene: TRBJ1-4; D gene: TRBD1; CDR3 DNA: TGTGCCAGCAGTCCGGACAGGGTGCATGAAAAACTGTTTTTT; CDR3 protein: CASSPDRVHEKLFF
clone size: .; V gene: TRBV27; J gene: TRBJ2-7; D gene: .; CDR3 DNA: TGTGCCAGCAGTTCCAGACTGGGAAGGGGGTTTTACGAGCAGTACTTC; CDR3 protein: CASSSRLGRGFYEQYF
clone size: .; V gene: TRBV6-5; J gene: TRBJ1-6; D gene: .; CDR3 DNA: TGTGCCAGCAGTAGGACAAGCGGGAATTCACCCCTCCACTTT; CDR3 protein: CASSRTSGNSPLHF
clone size: .; V gene: TRBV6-6; J gene: TRBJ2-7; D gene: .; CDR3 DNA: TGTGCCAGCAGTTACTCTAGGCGGGAACCGTCGCACTTC; CDR3 protein: CASSYSRREPSHF
clone size: .; V gene: TRBV13; J gene: TRBJ1-6; D gene: TRBD1; CDR3 DNA: TGTGCCAGCAGCTTAGCAGGACAGGAGAGCTCCTATAATTCACCCCTCCACTTT; CDR3 protein: CASSLAGQESSYNSPLHF
clone size: .; V gene: TRBV5-1; J gene: TRBJ2-1; D gene: TRBD2; CDR3 DNA: TGCGCCAGCAGCTTGGGGGGGACTAGCCCCTCCAATGAGCAGTTCTTC; CDR3 protein: CASSLGGTSPSNEQFF
clone size: .; V gene: TRBV7-9; J gene: TRBJ1-1; D gene: .; CDR3 DNA: TGTGCCAGCACCTCATCAGGGAGGGACACTGAAGCTTTCTTT; CDR3 protein: CASTSSGRDTEAFF
clone size: once; V gene: TRBV18; J gene: TRBJ2-2; D gene: .; CDR3 DNA: TGTGCCAGCTCACCATTGTTGGCGGCGAACACCGGGGAGCTGTTTTTT; CDR3 protein: CASSPLLAANTGELFF
clone size: .; V gene: TRBV30; J gene: TRBJ1-1; D gene: .; CDR3 DNA: TGTGCCTGGATAGTCCCGGAGGGACACACTGAAGCTTTCTTT; CDR3 protein: CAWIVPEGHTEAFF
clone size: .; V gene: TRBV19; J gene: TRBJ2-7; D gene: .; CDR3 DNA: TGTGCCAGTAGTACTCAGCGGAACCCGTCCCACGAGCAGTACTTC; CDR3 protein: CASSTQRNPSHEQYF
clone size: .; V gene: TRBV10-3; J gene: TRBJ2-1; D gene: TRBD1; CDR3 DNA: TGTGCCATCAAGGGACAGGGGTCTCCCAATGAGCAGTTCTTC; CDR3 protein: CAIKGQGSPNEQFF
clone size: once; V gene: TRBV30; J gene: TRBJ2-1; D gene: TRBD2; CDR3 DNA: TGTGCCTGGAGACTAGCGGGAGGGCCGGGGAATGAGCAGTTCTTC; CDR3 protein: CAWRLAGGPGNEQFF
clone size: .; V gene: TRBV28; J gene: TRBJ1-3; D gene: TRBD1; CDR3 DNA: TGTGCCAGCAGCGACAGGGGCTTCAGACTCTCTGGAAACACCATATATTTT; CDR3 protein: CASSDRGFRLSGNTIYF
clone size: .; V gene: TRBV5-4; J gene: TRBJ2-5; D gene: TRBD1; CDR3 DNA: TGTGCCAGCAGCTTGAGGACAGGGGGCATTGAGACCCAGTACTTC; CDR3 protein: CASSLRTGGIETQYF
clone size: once; V gene: TRBV7-8; J gene: TRBJ1-4; D gene: TRBD1; CDR3 DNA: TGTGCCAGCAGCCTCACTGGTGGACAGGGAAAACTGTTTTTT; CDR3 protein: CASSLTGGQGKLFF
clone size: .; V gene: TRBV21-1; J gene: TRBJ1-2; D gene: .; CDR3 DNA: TGTGCCAGCAGCAAAAAAAAACGGTGCTATGGCTACACCTTC; CDR3 protein: CASSKKKRCYGYTF
clone size: once; V gene: TRBV11-2; J gene: TRBJ2-1; D gene: TRBD2; CDR3 DNA: TGTGCCAGCAGCTTAACAGGACTAGCGGACAATGAGCAGTTCTTC; CDR3 protein: CASSLTGLADNEQFF
clone size: .; V gene: TRBV10-2; J gene: TRBJ2-1; D gene: TRBD1; CDR3 DNA: TGCGCCAGCAGGGGACAGAGATACAATGAGCAGTTCTTC; CDR3 protein: CASRGQRYNEQFF
clone size: .; V gene: TRBV19; J gene: TRBJ2-4; D gene: TRBD1; CDR3 DNA: TGTGCCAGTAGTAGGCAGGGGGCTGACACGGCCAAAAACATTCAGTACTTC; CDR3 protein: CASSRQGADTAKNIQYF